This T cell receptor beta chain stems from a study of blood T cell repertoires in COVID-19. In the authors' methods: Quantification of nucleated cells was approximated via reference gene primer amplification. The data were produced by immunoSEQ multiplex PCR, yet TCRdb's version contains in-frame clones alone and is incomplete. The V and J calls and clone size were taken over from that table, and D and trimming were inferred from the DNA. The repertoire includes under 350,000 clones, 75% to 90% of them detected once, and around 1.7% sits in the top ten. Losses at the gene ends were 5 bases for V and 9 bases for J; bases not matched to a gene: 10. Germline V gene lookup returns CDR1 SGHTA and CDR2 FQGNSA. CDR3 length: 14 residues. The age range of participants was 18 to 89 years, with residence in around 22 US areas.

This receptor was identified in a woman aged 40-49 years who had recovered from COVID-19. Sequenced input: PBMCs or T cells enriched from blood (not recorded which). The chain uses TRBV7-2 and TRBJ2-7; the match to TRBD2 covers 10 bases. This CDR3 is CASSQGLARFVQYF. The CDR3, as DNA: TGTGCCAGCAGCCAGGGACTAGCGCGGTTTGTGCAGTACTTC.